These 21 T cell receptor beta chains were all obtained from the same sample, sequenced in a study of blood T cells in healthy people across ages. The second PCR ran about 6 to 11 cycles with a sample-barcoded 5' primer and J-beta primers. TCRdb reprocessed the 5' RACE reads with MiXCR, giving one entry per CDR3 protein. This table holds about 1.8 million distinct CDR3 sequences, less than 50% found once. Sequencing used blood. Every receptor here comes from a woman aged 40 to 55 in good health.

The rearrangement uses TRBV2 and TRBJ1-2; D might be TRBD1 (6 bases). With 6 bases removed from V and 3 bases from J, the gap between germline ends came to 17 bases. CDR1 and CDR2 from the germline V gene are SNHLY and FYNNEI. This CDR3 spans 15 amino acids. As DNA, the CDR3 is TGTGCCAGCAGGGGAGAAAGGGGGAAGGACTATGGCTACACCTTC. This translates into CASRGERGKDYGYTF.

This clonotype was counted only a few times. The V and J genes are TRBV28 and TRBJ1-2; 8 positions match TRBD1. V shed 3 bases, J shed 1 base, and the junction held 7 bases outside the gene matches. The CDR3 runs 16 residues. Germline-derived CDR1 and CDR2 are MDHEN and SYDVKM. The CDR3 region is CASSFQDRVVNYGYTF. As DNA, the CDR3 is TGTGCCAGCAGTTTTCAGGACAGGGTGGTTAACTATGGCTACACCTTC.

V usage is TRBV7-9 and J usage is TRBJ1-5; the D is unclear. Germline CDR1 is SEHNR and CDR2 is FQNEAQ (reference sequence). Between the trimmed V and J ends, which lost 5 bases and 3 bases, there was a span of 5 bases. The CDR3 has 12 residues. As DNA, the CDR3 is TGTGCCAGCAGCGGTTTCAATCAGCCCCAGCATTTT. It codes for CASSGFNQPQHF.

The chain carries TRBV24-1 and TRBJ2-1; D remains ambiguous. The CDR3 contains 15 residues. V was clipped by 3 bases and J by 8 bases, with 16 bases between them. The germline V gene has CDR1 KGHDR and CDR2 SFDVKD. CDR3 nucleotides: TGTGCCACCAGTGATCCAGTTTTTCGTGGCGATGAGCAGTTCTTC. Its translation is CATSDPVFRGDEQFF.

The rearrangement links TRBV7-9 to TRBJ2-1; D gene unclear. V was cut by 5 bases and J by 10 bases, with 21 bases left in between. The V gene's germline CDR1 is SEHNR and CDR2 FQNEAQ (reference sequence). The CDR3 consists of 15 residues. The CDR3 sequence: CASSNLNGGPYEQFF. The CDR3 DNA sequence: TGTGCCAGCAGCAACCTAAATGGCGGCCCCTACGAGCAGTTCTTC. Complete variable domain (other parts from reference TRBV7-9 and TRBJ2-1): DTGVSQNPRHKITKRGQNVTFRCDPISEHNRLYWYRQTLGQGPEFLTYFQNEAQLEKSRLLSDRFSAERPKGSFSTLEIQRTEQGDSAMYLCASSNLNGGPYEQFFGPGTRLTVL.

In this sample, this clonotype turned up a few times. The CDR3 sequence is CASSPLQALRSTDTQYF. CDR3 nucleotides: TGTGCCAGCAGCCCACTCCAGGCTTTAAGGTCCACAGATACGCAGTATTTT. The genes are TRBV7-2 and TRBJ2-3; no clear D. Trimming cost V 5 bases and J 2 bases, with 20 bases left between them. Germline V gives CDR1 SGHTA, CDR2 FQGNSA. The CDR3 length is 17 residues.

The gene calls are TRBV15 and TRBJ1-2; a weak D match, TRBD1 (5 bases). The CDR3 length is 14 residues. Germline-derived CDR1 and CDR2 are LNHNV and YYDKDF (reference sequence). Trimming shortened V by 5 bases and J by 7 bases, and 17 bases separated the two germline ends. The CDR3 coding sequence is TGTGCCACCAGCTCTTGGCAGGGCTCCGGTGGCTACACCTTC. This gives the protein CATSSWQGSGGYTF.

V gene TRBV6-5 combines with J gene TRBJ1-2; 7 bases are a match to TRBD1. Losses at the gene ends were 6 bases for V and 8 bases for J; bases not matched to a gene: 12. Germline loops: CDR1 MNHEY, CDR2 SVGAGI. CDR3 length: 14 residues. The CDR3 region is CASSEPGQPGGYTF. The CDR3 coding sequence is TGTGCCAGCAGCGAGCCGGGACAGCCTGGGGGCTACACCTTC.

This clonotype has just a few counts. The chain is built from TRBV6-5 and TRBJ2-1; a possible D gene is TRBD1 (6 bases). Trimming took off 6 bases at V and 6 bases at J, with 15 bases between the two ends. In germline, CDR1 is MNHEY, CDR2 SVGAGI. The CDR3 is 14 residues long. The CDR3 region is CASRKDRGINEQFF. The CDR3 region has the DNA TGTGCCAGCAGGAAGGACAGAGGGATCAATGAGCAGTTCTTC.

The genes are TRBV9 and TRBJ2-7, with D perhaps matching TRBD2 (6 bases). The germline CDR1 and CDR2 sequences are SGDLS and YYNGEE. The CDR3 covers 15 residues. The V and J ends lost 3 bases and 3 bases respectively, with 16 bases between them. The CDR3 nucleotides are TGTGCCAGCAGCGCCTTCGTCCCCGGGGGCTACGAGCAGTACTTC. Its protein is CASSAFVPGGYEQYF.

V is TRBV20-1 and J is TRBJ1-6; tentative D call: TRBD1 (6 bases). CDR3 length: 13 residues. The germline CDR1 and CDR2 sequences are DFQATT and SNEGSKA (reference sequence). Trimming removed 6 bases from V and 5 bases from J, with 11 bases in between. The CDR3 protein is CSATRTDNSPLHF. CDR3 DNA sequence: TGCAGTGCCACCCGGACAGATAATTCACCCCTCCACTTT.

This chain uses TRBV11-2 with TRBJ2-2; TRBD1 agrees at 7 bases. With V trimmed by 5 bases and J by 5 bases, 14 bases remained unmatched. CDR3 length equals 17 residues. Germline loops: CDR1 SGHAT, CDR2 FQNNGV. As DNA, the CDR3 is TGTGCCAGCAGCATCCTACTGGCAGGGGGAAATACCGGGGAGCTGTTTTTT. Translation gives CASSILLAGGNTGELFF.

This chain connects TRBV24-1 to TRBJ2-5; D remains unclear. Germline lookup yields CDR1 KGHDR and CDR2 SFDVKD. The CDR3 contains 13 residues. Between the trimmed V and J ends, which lost 3 bases and 5 bases, there was a span of 9 bases. CDR3 DNA: TGTGCCACCAGTGATATAGGGTGGGAGACCCAGTACTTC. It translates to CATSDIGWETQYF.

The V gene is TRBV6-6, the J gene TRBJ2-7, with 7 bases that match TRBD1. The CDR3 is 16 residues long. Germline CDR1 MNHNY, CDR2 SVGAGI (reference sequence). Losses at the gene ends were 2 bases for V and 0 bases for J; bases not matched to a gene: 7. The CDR3 is CASSYGSTGFSYEQYF. The CDR3 DNA sequence: TGTGCCAGCAGTTACGGGTCGACAGGGTTCTCCTACGAGCAGTACTTC.

This chain uses TRBV29-1 with TRBJ1-3; weak D call: TRBD1 (5 bases). Per the germline V gene, CDR1 is SQVTM and CDR2 is ANQGSEA. V was cut by 4 bases and J by 3 bases, with 10 bases left in between. The CDR3 extends over 13 amino acids. CDR3 sequence: CSVVGGLGNTIYF. In DNA, the CDR3 is TGCAGCGTTGTCGGGGGACTTGGAAACACCATATATTTT.

The chain employs TRBV20-1 and TRBJ2-1; 8 nucleotides line up with TRBD1. The CDR3 covers 17 residues. The junction had 16 bases not matched to a gene; V was cut back by 6 bases and J by 3 bases. CDR1 and CDR2 from the germline V gene are DFQATT and SNEGSKA (reference sequence). The CDR3 loop is CSARGPGGNSVYNEQFF. CDR3 in DNA: TGCAGTGCCCGAGGGCCAGGGGGCAACTCAGTCTACAATGAGCAGTTCTTC.

The CDR3 nucleotides are TGCGCCAGCAGCCAAGTCCCAGTTACCGGGGAGCTGTTTTTT. Translated: CASSQVPVTGELFF. This sequence joins TRBV4-1 and TRBJ2-2; D unresolved. This CDR3 has 14 residues. CDR1 and CDR2 from the germline V gene are MGHRA and YSYEKL. V lost 1 base to trimming and J lost 5 bases, with 8 bases between them.

This clonotype was detected once. The V gene is TRBV25-1, the J gene TRBJ2-5, with D possibly being TRBD1 or TRBD2 (5 bases each). The CDR3 sequence is 13 residues long. In germline, CDR1 is MGHDK, CDR2 SYGVNS. Between the trimmed V and J ends, which lost 4 bases and 11 bases, there was a span of 17 bases. This CDR3 reads CASSVGVLGEQYF. CDR3 nucleotides: TGTGCCAGCAGTGTGGGCGTTTTAGGGGAGCAGTACTTC.

This clonotype has a handful of counts. The V call is TRBV5-1, the J call TRBJ2-7, with TRBD2 as a possible D gene (5 bases). The CDR3 loop spans 13 amino acids. V shed 2 bases and J shed 3 bases, with 9 bases lying between them. Germline CDR1 SGHRS, CDR2 YFSETQ. The CDR3 spells CASSLWSGYEQYF. In nucleotides, the CDR3 is TGCGCCAGCAGCTTATGGAGCGGCTACGAGCAGTACTTC.

This clonotype was counted between two and nine times. V is TRBV2 and J is TRBJ2-3; 12 bases align to TRBD2. With 5 bases clipped from V and 0 bases from J, the junction kept 6 bases outside the gene matches. The CDR3 totals 17 residues. The germline V gene has CDR1 SNHLY and CDR2 FYNNEI. The CDR3 coding sequence is TGTGCCAGCAGTAGGCTAGCGGGAGGGACTAGCACAGATACGCAGTATTTT. Translating gives CASSRLAGGTSTDTQYF.

The table lists this clonotype with a count of one. The chain is built from TRBV10-3 and TRBJ2-7; D is possibly TRBD1 (5 bases). V was shortened by 3 bases and J by 3 bases, with 12 bases between the two germline ends. The germline V gene encodes CDR1 ENHRY and CDR2 SYGVKD. The CDR3 runs to 14 residues. Here the CDR3 DNA reads TGTGCCATCAGTGAATCACAGGCTGGCTACGAGCAGTACTTC. Translation: CAISESQAGYEQYF.